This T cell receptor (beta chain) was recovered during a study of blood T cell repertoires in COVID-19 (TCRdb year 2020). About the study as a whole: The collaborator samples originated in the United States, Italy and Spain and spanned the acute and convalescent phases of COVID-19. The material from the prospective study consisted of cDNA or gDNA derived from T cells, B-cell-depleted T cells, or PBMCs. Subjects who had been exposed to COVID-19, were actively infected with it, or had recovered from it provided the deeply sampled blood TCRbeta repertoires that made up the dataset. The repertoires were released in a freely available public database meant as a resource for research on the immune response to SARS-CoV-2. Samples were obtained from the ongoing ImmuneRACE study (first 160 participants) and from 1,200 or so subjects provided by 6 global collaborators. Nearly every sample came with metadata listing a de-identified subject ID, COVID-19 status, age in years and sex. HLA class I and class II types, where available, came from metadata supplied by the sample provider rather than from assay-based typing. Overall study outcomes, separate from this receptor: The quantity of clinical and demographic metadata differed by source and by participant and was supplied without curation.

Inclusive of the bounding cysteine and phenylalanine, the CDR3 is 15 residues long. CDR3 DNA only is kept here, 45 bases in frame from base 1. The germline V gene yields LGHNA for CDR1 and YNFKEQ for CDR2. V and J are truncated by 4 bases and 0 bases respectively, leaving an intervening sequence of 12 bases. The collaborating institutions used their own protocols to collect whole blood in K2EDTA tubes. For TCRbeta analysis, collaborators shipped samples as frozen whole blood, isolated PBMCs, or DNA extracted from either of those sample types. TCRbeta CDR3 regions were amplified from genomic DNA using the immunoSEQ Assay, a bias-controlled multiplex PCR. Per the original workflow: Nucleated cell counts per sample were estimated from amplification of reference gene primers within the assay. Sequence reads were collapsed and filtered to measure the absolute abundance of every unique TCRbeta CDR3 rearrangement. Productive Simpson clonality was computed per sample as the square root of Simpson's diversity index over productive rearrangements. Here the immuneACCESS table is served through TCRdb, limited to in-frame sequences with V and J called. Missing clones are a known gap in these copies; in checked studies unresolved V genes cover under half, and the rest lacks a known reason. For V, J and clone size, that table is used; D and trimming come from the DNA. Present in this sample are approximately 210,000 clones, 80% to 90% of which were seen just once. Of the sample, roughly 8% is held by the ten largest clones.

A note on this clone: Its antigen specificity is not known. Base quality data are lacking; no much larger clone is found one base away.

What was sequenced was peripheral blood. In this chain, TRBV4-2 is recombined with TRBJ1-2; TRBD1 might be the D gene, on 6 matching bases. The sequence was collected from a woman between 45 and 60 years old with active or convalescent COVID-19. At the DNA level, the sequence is TGTGCCAGCAGCCGAGAAGGGGGAGCTAACTATGGCTACACCTTC. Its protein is CASSREGGANYGYTF.